This T cell receptor (beta chain) is drawn from a study of blood T cell repertoires in COVID-19. Background on the study: The cDNA or gDNA used as material had been derived from T cells, B-cell-depleted T cells, or PBMCs.

The germline CDR1 and CDR2 sequences are MNHEY and SVGEGT. V lost 5 bases, J lost 5 bases, and 11 bases stayed unmatched. The CDR3 spans 18 residues. Produced via immunoSEQ multiplex PCR; TCRdb's table is partial and in-frame only. This sample has 250,000 to 300,000 clones, with over 65% found just once. The source is an elderly woman with acute or convalescent COVID-19. The sequencing input was peripheral blood. The chain joins TRBV6-2 or TRBV6-3 to TRBJ2-5, with 16 bases lining up with TRBD2. The CDR3 here is CASSRKGTSGGASETQYF. CDR3 DNA sequence: TGTGCCAGCAGTCGCAAGGGGACTAGCGGGGGGGCCTCGGAGACCCAGTACTTC.